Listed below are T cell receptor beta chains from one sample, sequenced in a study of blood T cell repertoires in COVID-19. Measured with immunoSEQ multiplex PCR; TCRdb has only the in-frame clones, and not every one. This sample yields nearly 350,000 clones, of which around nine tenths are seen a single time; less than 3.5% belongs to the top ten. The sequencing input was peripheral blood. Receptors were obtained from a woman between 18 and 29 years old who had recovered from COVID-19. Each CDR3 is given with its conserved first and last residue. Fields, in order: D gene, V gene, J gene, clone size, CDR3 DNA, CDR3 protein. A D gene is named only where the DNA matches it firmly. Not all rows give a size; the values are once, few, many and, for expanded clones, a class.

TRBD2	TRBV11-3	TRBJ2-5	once	TGTGCCAGCAGCTTACTAGCGGGGAAACAAGAGACCCAGTACTTC	CASSLLAGKQETQYF
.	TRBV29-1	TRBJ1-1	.	TGCAGCGTTGAATTGCGCGTCAGGGACACTGAAGCTTTCTTT	CSVELRVRDTEAFF
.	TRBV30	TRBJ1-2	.	TGTGCCTGGAGTGTACTTCCCTATGGCTACACCTTC	CAWSVLPYGYTF
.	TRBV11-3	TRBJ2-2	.	TGTGCCAGCAGCTTAGACGGGGGGCTGAACACCGGGGAGCTGTTTTTT	CASSLDGGLNTGELFF
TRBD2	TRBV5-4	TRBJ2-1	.	TGTGCCAGCAGCCCAGGGACTAGACAGTACAATGAGCAGTTCTTC	CASSPGTRQYNEQFF
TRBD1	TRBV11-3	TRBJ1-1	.	TGTGCCAGCACCCCTGACAGGGGTGGTGCTTTCTTT	CASTPDRGGAFF
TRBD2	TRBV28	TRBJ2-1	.	TGTGCCAGCATAAAAAGCGGGAGGGGGTCCTACAATGAGCAGTTCTTC	CASIKSGRGSYNEQFF
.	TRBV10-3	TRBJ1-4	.	TGTGCCATCAGTGACAGGGCTGGTAATGAAAAACTGTTTTTT	CAISDRAGNEKLFF
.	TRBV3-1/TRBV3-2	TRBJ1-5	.	TGTGCCAGCAGCCCCGGACAGCGGAACCAGCCCCAGCATTTT	CASSPGQRNQPQHF
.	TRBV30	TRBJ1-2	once	TGTGCCTGGAGTGCCGGGATATATGGCTACACCTTC	CAWSAGIYGYTF
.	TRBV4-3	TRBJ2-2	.	TGCGCCAGCAGCCAAGAGCGGCTCATCGGGGAGCTGTTTTTT	CASSQERLIGELFF
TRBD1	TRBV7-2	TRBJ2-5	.	TGTGCCAGCAGCACCCGGACAGGGACCGACCAAGAGACCCAGTACTTC	CASSTRTGTDQETQYF
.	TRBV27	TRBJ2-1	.	TGTGCCAGCAGTTTATCGGGTATGGGAGGTGGGACTCTCGGGGGTTACAATGAGCAGTTCTTC	CASSLSGMGGGTLGGYNEQFF
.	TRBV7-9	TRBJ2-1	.	TGTGCCAGCAGCTCGCACAACAATGAGCAGTTCTTC	CASSSHNNEQFF
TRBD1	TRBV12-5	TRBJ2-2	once	TGTGCTAGTGGTCCCGGGACAGCCTCTCGAAACACCGGGGAGCTGTTTTTT	CASGPGTASRNTGELFF
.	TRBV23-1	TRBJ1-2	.	TGCGCCAGCAGTCAAGAGACAGGCTCGCTCGATGGCTACACCTTC	CASSQETGSLDGYTF
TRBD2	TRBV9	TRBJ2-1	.	TGTGCCAGCAGCCCAGCGGGGGGGGCTAGCGGTAGAAATGAGCAGTTCTTC	CASSPAGGASGRNEQFF
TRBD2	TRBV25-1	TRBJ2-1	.	TGTGCCAGCAGTGGGGGGTGGCCGCGATCGGGAGGGAATGAGCAGTTCTTC	CASSGGWPRSGGNEQFF
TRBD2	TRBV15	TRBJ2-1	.	TGTGCCACCAGCAGACAACTAGCGGGAGTGAGTGAGCAGTTCTTC	CATSRQLAGVSEQFF
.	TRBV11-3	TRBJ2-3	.	TGTGCCAGCAGCCCTCGCCGGACAGGGAGGGGCACAGATACGCAGTATTTT	CASSPRRTGRGTDTQYF
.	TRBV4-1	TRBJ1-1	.	TGCGCCAGCAGCCAAGGACAGTTGAACACTGAAGCTTTCTTT	CASSQGQLNTEAFF
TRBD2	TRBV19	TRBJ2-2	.	TGTGCCAGTAGTACCATACTAGCGGGAGGGAAGGGCGGGGAGCTGTTTTTT	CASSTILAGGKGGELFF
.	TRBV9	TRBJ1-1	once	TGTGCCAGCAGCGCACGGGACTTTAGGAACACTGAAGCTTTCTTT	CASSARDFRNTEAFF
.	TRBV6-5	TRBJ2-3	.	TGTGCCAGCAGTCAGACTAGGGCAGATACGCAGTATTTT	CASSQTRADTQYF
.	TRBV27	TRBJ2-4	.	TGTGCCAGCAGTTTCAGCAACAGGGCCCCGGCCAAAAACATTCAGTACTTC	CASSFSNRAPAKNIQYF
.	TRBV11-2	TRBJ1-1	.	TGTGCCAGCAGCTTATTAACAGGGAACACTGAAGCTTTCTTT	CASSLLTGNTEAFF
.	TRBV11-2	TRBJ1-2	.	TGTGCCAGCACCCCTACCGGGGGGCGCCTCTATGGCTACACCTTC	CASTPTGGRLYGYTF
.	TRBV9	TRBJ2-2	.	TGTGCCAGCAGCCGGACACCGAACACCGGGGAGCTGTTTTTT	CASSRTPNTGELFF
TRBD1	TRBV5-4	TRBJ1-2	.	TGTGCCAGCAGCTTGGTTAGGACAGGGAAGGTCTATGGCTACACCTTC	CASSLVRTGKVYGYTF
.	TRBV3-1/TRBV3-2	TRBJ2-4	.	TGTGCCAGCAGCCGCACAAGGGGGAACATTCAGTACTTC	CASSRTRGNIQYF
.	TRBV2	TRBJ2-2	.	TGTGCCAGCAGTGTCCAAAACACCGGGGAGCTGTTTTTT	CASSVQNTGELFF
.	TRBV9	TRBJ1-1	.	TGTGCCAGCAGCGTAGGAAACAGGGCGACTGAAGCTTTCTTT	CASSVGNRATEAFF
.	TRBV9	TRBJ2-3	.	TGTGCCAGCAGCGTAGCGGGAGCTCGGGGGGATACGCAGTATTTT	CASSVAGARGDTQYF
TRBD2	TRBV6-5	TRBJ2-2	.	TGTGCCAGCAGTTACAGGGCGGGAGGGTCCACCGGGGAGCTGTTTTTT	CASSYRAGGSTGELFF
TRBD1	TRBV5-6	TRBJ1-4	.	TGTGCCAGCAGCTCAGCAGGGGGCGCATCTACTAATGAAAAACTGTTTTTT	CASSSAGGASTNEKLFF
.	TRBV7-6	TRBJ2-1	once	TGTGCCAGCAGCTTAACCCCGGCTGGAGTGCGGGGACTCTACAATGAGCAGTTCTTC	CASSLTPAGVRGLYNEQFF
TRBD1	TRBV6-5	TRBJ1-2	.	TGTGCCAGCACTAGACAGGGTGACTATGGCTACACCTTC	CASTRQGDYGYTF
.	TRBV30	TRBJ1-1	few	TGTGCCTGGGAACGGGGGGGGAACACTGAAGCTTTCTTT	CAWERGGNTEAFF
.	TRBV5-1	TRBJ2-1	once	TGCGCCAGCAGCTTGGAGGGACTTAAATCCTACAATGAGCAGTTCTTC	CASSLEGLKSYNEQFF
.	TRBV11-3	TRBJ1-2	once	TGTGCCAGCAGCTTGGAAAAAGGGGCCAACTATGGCTACACCTTC	CASSLEKGANYGYTF
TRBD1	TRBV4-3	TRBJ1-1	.	TGCGCCAGCAGCCAGATTACAGGGGGCGTAGGTGAAGCTTTCTTT	CASSQITGGVGEAFF
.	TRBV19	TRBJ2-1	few	TGTGCCAGTAGTAGCGCAGGGATAGGATACAATGAGCAGTTCTTC	CASSSAGIGYNEQFF
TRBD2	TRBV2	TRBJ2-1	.	TGTGCCAGCAGTGCCCAACTAGCGGACTCCTACAATGAGCAGTTCTTC	CASSAQLADSYNEQFF